This T cell receptor (beta chain) was sequenced for a study of blood T cell repertoires in COVID-19. Study overall: Whether acute or convalescent, the COVID-19 samples came from the United States, Italy and Spain. From T cells, B-cell-depleted T cells, or PBMCs came the material, which was cDNA or gDNA.

Per the study methods: By means of reference gene primer amplification, nucleated cell counts were estimated. Assay used: immunoSEQ multiplex PCR; TCRdb lists only in-frame clones, some missing. The V and J calls and clone size were taken over from that table, and D and trimming were inferred from the DNA. The sample records about 98,000 clones, 80% to 90% being singletons. Input material: peripheral blood. The source is a man aged 40-49 years with active or convalescent COVID-19.

The CDR3 here is CASLRFTGAVNQPQHF. The CDR3 DNA reads as TGTGCCAGCTTAAGGTTCACAGGGGCGGTCAATCAGCCCCAGCATTTT. J is TRBJ1-5 and V is TRBV21-1; TRBD1, the table's D call, lacks a check against the DNA. TRBV21-1 corresponds to a pseudogene. This CDR3 has 16 residues.